The 17 T cell receptor beta chains reported below all come from one sample, sequenced in a study of T cell responses to AZD1222 COVID-19 vaccine. The assay was immunoSEQ multiplex PCR, and TCRdb's table has in-frame clones only and misses some. The repertoire holds tens of thousands of clones, about nine tenths seen once, with about 28% in the top ten. Specimen: peripheral blood, collected 28 days after the second AZD1222 dose. The receptors stem from an adult who received the AZD1222 COVID-19 vaccine.

As for this clone: A junction boundary mismatches the germline segment, possibly from a read error. CDR3 bases: TGTGCCACCAGCGGAGACAGGGGACGTACCGGGGAGCTGTTTTTT. Protein product: CATSGDRGRTGELFF. This sequence joins TRBV15 and TRBJ2-2, with TRBD1 identical over 8 bases. The CDR3 is 15 residues long. Germline CDR1 and CDR2: LNHNV and YYDKDF (reference sequence). The full variable domain, completed using reference TRBV15 and TRBJ2-2, is DAMVIQNPRYQVTQFGKPVTLSCSQTLNHNVMYWYQQKSSQAPKLLFHYYDKDFNNEADTPDNFQSRRPNTSFCFLDIRSPGLGDTAMYLCATSGDRGRTGELFFGEGSRLTVL.

The chain recombines TRBV28 with TRBJ1-4; the D gene is possibly TRBD1 (5 bases). The CDR3 runs to 17 residues. CDR1 and CDR2 (germline): MDHEN, SYDVKM. V lost 3 bases and J lost 2, with 16 bases in between. Here the CDR3 DNA reads TGTGCCAGCAGTTTCGGGGCGCATTTGGCTACTAATGAAAAACTGTTTTTT. The encoded protein is CASSFGAHLATNEKLFF.

V gene TRBV5-1 combines with J gene TRBJ1-2; D unresolved. This CDR3 spans 12 amino acids. Germline CDR1 reads SGHRS; CDR2 reads YFSETQ. Trimming cost V 0 bases and J 4 bases, with 4 bases left between them. The CDR3 region is CASSLDGYGYTF. In DNA, the CDR3 is TGCGCCAGCAGCTTGGACGGCTATGGCTACACCTTC.

V usage is TRBV9 and J usage is TRBJ1-1; D is unresolved. This CDR3 region has 14 residues. Germline values: CDR1 SGDLS, CDR2 YYNGEE. The V gene lost 0 bases and the J gene lost 1 base, with 7 bases spanning the gap. The CDR3 DNA follows: TGTGCCAGCAGCGTAGGGGTGGGGAACACTGAAGCTTTCTTT. Translation gives CASSVGVGNTEAFF.

The genes are TRBV9 and TRBJ1-2; D unclear. Germline CDR1 and CDR2: SGDLS and YYNGEE. CDR3 size: 13 residues. Trimming cost V 2 bases and J 7 bases, with 12 bases left between them. This CDR3 reads CASSVGPTSGYTF. The CDR3 DNA reads as TGTGCCAGCAGCGTGGGCCCAACAAGTGGCTACACCTTC.

The V call is TRBV5-6, the J call TRBJ1-1, with a weak D call TRBD1 (5 bases). This CDR3 is 17 amino acids long. Germline loops: CDR1 SGHDT, CDR2 YYEEEE. V shed 4 bases and J shed 0 bases, with 19 bases lying between them. CDR3 amino acids: CASSLRGDKLMNTEAFF. CDR3 sequence (DNA): TGTGCCAGCAGCCTTAGGGGAGATAAGCTTATGAACACTGAAGCTTTCTTT.

The chain employs TRBV5-4 and TRBJ2-2; TRBD2 aligns across 7 bases. The V segment lost 4 bases and the J segment 5 bases; nucleotides outside the gene matches: 11. CDR3 length: 16 residues. Per the germline V gene, CDR1 is SGHNT and CDR2 is YYREEE (reference sequence). CDR3 nucleotide sequence: TGTGCCAGCAGCCCGTGGAGAGGAGCGGGAACCGGGGAGCTGTTTTTT. Translated, it gives CASSPWRGAGTGELFF.

This chain uses TRBV30 with TRBJ2-1; D unclear. The V gene lost 0 bases and the J gene lost 7 bases, with 13 bases spanning the gap. Germline assignment: CDR1 GTSNPN and CDR2 SVGIG (reference sequence). The CDR3 contains 14 residues. The chain's CDR3 is CAWSVSVWGNEQFF. DNA for the CDR3: TGTGCCTGGAGTGTATCAGTTTGGGGAAATGAGCAGTTCTTC.

The V call is TRBV6-5, the J call TRBJ2-2, with 13 bases matching TRBD2. Trimming removed 6 bases from V and 7 bases from J; junction bases left unmatched: 5. Germline V gives CDR1 MNHEY, CDR2 SVGAGI. This CDR3 comprises 15 residues. CDR3 coding DNA: TGTGCCAGCAGCAACAGACTAGCGGGAGGCGGGGAGCTGTTTTTT. The encoded protein is CASSNRLAGGGELFF.

J is TRBJ1-5 and V is TRBV6-6; D is ambiguous. V shed 5 bases and J shed 0 bases, with 11 bases lying between them. This CDR3 has 15 amino acids. CDR1 and CDR2 (germline): MNHNY, SVGAGI (reference sequence). CDR3 amino acids: CASSLSKYSNQPQHF. As DNA, the CDR3 is TGTGCCAGCAGTCTCTCGAAGTATAGCAATCAGCCCCAGCATTTT.

The chain joins TRBV29-1 to TRBJ1-2; no firm D call. Germline CDR1 is SQVTM and CDR2 is ANQGSEA. The CDR3 totals 12 residues. V lost 4 bases and J lost 3, with 9 bases in between. CDR3 protein: CSVGFGDYGYTF. As DNA, the CDR3 is TGCAGCGTTGGTTTTGGGGACTATGGCTACACCTTC.

This chain joins TRBV24-1 and TRBJ2-2, with 8 bases identical to TRBD2. J was trimmed by 3 bases and V by 5 bases; bases with no gene match: 7. From germline, CDR1 is KGHDR and CDR2 SFDVKD. The CDR3 extends over 16 amino acids. CDR3 DNA: TGTGCCACCAGTGGGGGTAGCGGGATTTACACCGGGGAGCTGTTTTTT. The encoded protein is CATSGGSGIYTGELFF.

The CDR3 DNA reads as TGTGCCAGCAGCTCTGGACCGGGACTAGCGGGACTACCCTACGAGCAGTACTTC. Its translation is CASSSGPGLAGLPYEQYF. J is TRBJ2-7 and V is TRBV7-3; 13 nucleotides line up with TRBD2. Germline assignment: CDR1 SGHTA and CDR2 FQGTGA. V shed 4 bases, J shed 2 bases, and the junction held 11 bases outside the gene matches. The CDR3 runs to 18 residues.

The chain joins TRBV5-5 to TRBJ1-4; TRBD1 is a possible D gene (6 bases). Trimming removed 0 bases from V and 6 bases from J, with 15 bases in between. The CDR3 spans 16 residues. Germline CDR1 reads SGHKS; CDR2 reads YYEKEE (reference sequence). The CDR3: CASSLALGGGYEKLFF. CDR3 DNA sequence: TGTGCCAGCAGCTTGGCCCTGGGGGGCGGTTATGAAAAACTGTTTTTT.

V gene TRBV11-2 combines with J gene TRBJ1-1; possible D gene TRBD1, 5 bases. The CDR3 is 14 residues long. CDR1 is SGHAT, CDR2 FQNNGV, per germline. Trimming pared 3 bases from V and 5 bases from J, leaving 13 bases between. Here the CDR3 reads CASSFVTGGTEAFF. CDR3 in DNA: TGTGCCAGCAGCTTTGTGACGGGGGGTACTGAAGCTTTCTTT.

The CDR3 DNA sequence: TGTGCCAGCGGGACGGATGACTACGAGCAGTACTTC. Translated, it gives CASGTDDYEQYF. The chain has TRBV2 and TRBJ2-7; tentatively, D is TRBD1 or TRBD2 (5 bases each). There are 12 residues in the CDR3. Trimming cost V 8 bases and J 3 bases, with 11 bases left between them. CDR1 and CDR2 from the germline V gene are SNHLY and FYNNEI.

Only a few counts were recorded for this clone. The rearrangement joins TRBV7-2 to TRBJ1-1, with 8 nucleotides matching TRBD1. The V segment lost 5 bases and the J segment 5 bases; nucleotides outside the gene matches: 7. CDR1 and CDR2 (germline): SGHTA, FQGNSA. This CDR3 spans 14 amino acids. This chain's CDR3 is CASSGQGTGTEAFF. The CDR3 nucleotides read TGTGCCAGCAGCGGACAGGGTACGGGGACTGAAGCTTTCTTT. The variable domain in full, completed from reference TRBV7-2 and TRBJ1-1, reads GAGVSQSPSNKVTEKGKDVELRCDPISGHTALYWYRQSLGQGLEFLIYFQGNSAPDKSGLPSDRFSAERTGGSVSTLTIQRTQQEDSAVYLCASSGQGTGTEAFFGQGTRLTVV.